The 7 T cell receptor beta chains reported below all come from one sample, sequenced in a study of early T cells in non-severe SARS-CoV-2 infection. In TCRdb, the 5' RACE reads were re-called with MiXCR into one record per CDR3 protein. The sample yields about 77,000 distinct CDR3 sequences, more than 9% seen once. Sequenced input: whole blood. The origin of the receptors is an adult who was a healthcare worker with PCR-confirmed SARS-CoV-2 infection or an uninfected control (not recorded which).

The chain joins TRBV20-1 to TRBJ1-1; TRBD1 aligns across 10 bases. The CDR3 is 16 amino acids. The germline CDR1 and CDR2 sequences are DFQATT and SNEGSKA (reference sequence). Germline trimming cut 5 bases from V and 3 bases from J; bases unmatched to any gene: 12. The CDR3 DNA sequence: TGCAGTGCTTTTTCGGGACAGGGGAGGTCGGACACTGAAGCTTTCTTT. Translating gives CSAFSGQGRSDTEAFF.

A few counts support this clonotype. V and J are TRBV3-1 and TRBJ2-6, with D perhaps TRBD2 (5 bases). Germline CDR1 LGHDT, CDR2 YNNKEL (reference sequence). Trimming left V 5 bases short and J 2 bases short, with 13 bases between. The CDR3 covers 16 residues. The DNA for the CDR3 is TGTGCCAGCAGCAAAACGAGCGGAACTGGGGCCAACGTCCTGACTTTC. Translating it yields CASSKTSGTGANVLTF.

This clonotype showed up just a few times. This rearrangement joins TRBV30 to TRBJ2-2; TRBD2 is a possible D gene (6 bases). The V end was cut by 8 bases, the J end by 2 bases, with 21 bases between. CDR1 GTSNPN and CDR2 SVGIG come from the germline V gene (reference sequence). The length of the CDR3 is 16 residues. CDR3 nucleotide sequence: TGTGCCGGGCACGCTTTGGGGCGGGATAACACCGGGGAGCTGTTTTTT. Protein product: CAGHALGRDNTGELFF.

The chain has TRBV11-2 and TRBJ2-5; D is unclear. Trimming removed 0 bases from V and 7 bases from J, with 6 bases in between. CDR3 length: 12 residues. Germline V lookup: CDR1 SGHAT, CDR2 FQNNGV. CDR3 nucleotide sequence: TGTGCCAGCAGCTTAGAGGCCTGGACCCAGTACTTC. It codes for CASSLEAWTQYF.

This clonotype was detected a few times. The V and J genes are TRBV28 and TRBJ2-7, with TRBD2 identical over 9 bases. The CDR3 is 14 amino acids. Trimming removed 8 bases from V and 5 bases from J; junction bases left unmatched: 10. The germline gives CDR1 MDHEN, CDR2 SYDVKM. CDR3 protein: CASDPTASGDEQYF. The CDR3 nucleotides read TGTGCCAGCGACCCCACGGCTAGCGGGGACGAGCAGTACTTC.

There are a few counts of this clonotype. This chain links TRBV5-1 with TRBJ1-5; 7 nucleotides line up with TRBD1. The ends lost 4 bases at V and 2 bases at J; junction bases unmatched: 6. Germline lookup yields CDR1 SGHRS and CDR2 YFSETQ. This CDR3 spans 15 amino acids. CDR3 sequence (DNA): TGCGCCAGCAGCCTTACAGGGGAGGGCAATCAGCCCCAGCATTTT. Its translation: CASSLTGEGNQPQHF.

This clonotype was seen many times. The CDR3 region has the DNA TGTGCGTCGGAGGGAGGAACCTACGAGCAGTACTTC. Its protein product is CASEGGTYEQYF. The genes are TRBV28 and TRBJ2-7; D perhaps matches TRBD2 (6 bases). There are 12 residues in the CDR3. The V gene's germline CDR1 is MDHEN and CDR2 SYDVKM.